This T cell receptor beta chain was found in a study of T cell responses to AZD1222 COVID-19 vaccine. The method was immunoSEQ multiplex PCR; TCRdb's version includes in-frame clones alone and lacks a portion of them. The sample has roughly 96,000 clones, around nine tenths seen once; the top ten hold about 12%. The CDR3 length is 12 residues. Trimming stripped 5 bases from V and 0 bases from J, with 3 bases between. Germline V gene lookup returns CDR1 KGHSH and CDR2 LQKENI. Concerning this clone: The antigen is not known.

Pooled in the analysis were second doses at about 4 or about 12 weeks. Overall study findings and caveats: Without day 14 samples, only post-peak T cell repertoires were studied. The study found Spike-specific TCR breadth and depth rose after two AZD1222 doses. White British people made up most donors, females outnumbered males, and clonal diversity was possibly underestimated.

The receptor's source is an adult who received the AZD1222 COVID-19 vaccine. Sequencing used peripheral blood, obtained 28 days after the second AZD1222 dose. V usage is TRBV18 and J usage is TRBJ2-3; D gene unclear. CDR3 sequence: CASSTSTDTQYF. The CDR3 bases are TGTGCCAGCTCAACAAGCACAGATACGCAGTATTTT.